What follows are 5 T cell receptor beta chains derived from one specimen sequenced in a study of cytomegalovirus exposure and HLA in healthy donors (TCRdb year 2017). Library preparation employed the immunoSEQ multiplex PCR assay. The table comes from immuneACCESS by way of TCRdb, which keeps in-frame sequences with V and J called. Part of the clones is missing from these tables; in studies checked, under half for an unresolved V gene and the rest for unknown reasons. This sample holds about 64,000 clones; over 85% were observed only once. Clones ranked in the top ten supply about 6% of the sample. The material sequenced was PBMCs. Source of these receptors: a woman between 18 and 29 years old in good health and CMV-seropositive.

This clone was picked up one time. The V call is TRBV25-1, the J call TRBJ2-5, with TRBD2 as a possible D gene (6 bases). V lost 2 bases to trimming and J lost 4 bases, with 11 bases between them. CDR3 length: 14 amino acids. The germline gives CDR1 MGHDK, CDR2 SYGVNS. The CDR3 protein is CASSEAGTPETQYF. In nucleotides, the CDR3 is TGTGCCAGCAGTGAAGCAGGGACTCCAGAGACCCAGTACTTC.

V is TRBV9 and J is TRBJ2-1, with TRBD2 matching 9 bases. The CDR3 is 15 amino acids. V lost 2 bases, J lost 6 bases, and 6 bases stayed unmatched. Germline V gene data show CDR1 as SGDLS and CDR2 as YYNGEE. The CDR3 DNA follows: TGTGCCAGCAGCGTCGGACTAGCGAGTCTCAATGAGCAGTTCTTC. This codes for CASSVGLASLNEQFF.

This chain uses TRBV28 with TRBJ2-2; TRBD2 matches at 8 bases. The V gene end was trimmed by 6 bases and the J gene end by 6 bases; junction bases not matched to a gene: 9. CDR3 length: 15 residues. Looked up from germline, CDR1 is MDHEN and CDR2 is SYDVKM. CDR3 DNA sequence: TGTGCCAGCAGCCCAAGCGGGAGAGGGGCCGGGGAGCTGTTTTTT. Amino acid sequence: CASSPSGRGAGELFF.

The chain joins TRBV27 to TRBJ2-2; D perhaps matches TRBD1 (6 bases). Germline CDR1 MNHEY, CDR2 SMNVEV (reference sequence). CDR3 length: 17 amino acids. V shed 6 bases and J shed 4 bases, with 21 bases lying between them. CDR3 sequence reads: CASSNSQGRISTGELFF. CDR3 sequence (DNA): TGTGCCAGCAGCAACTCCCAGGGGCGGATAAGCACCGGGGAGCTGTTTTTT.

The chain has TRBV2 and TRBJ2-6; 8 nucleotides match TRBD1. V shed 4 bases and J 2 bases; nucleotides not matched to a gene: 7. Germline V CDR1 and CDR2: SNHLY, FYNNEI. This CDR3 region has 17 residues. This CDR3 is CASSGQGARTGANVLTF. CDR3 bases: TGTGCCAGCAGTGGGCAGGGGGCTCGTACTGGGGCCAACGTCCTGACTTTC.